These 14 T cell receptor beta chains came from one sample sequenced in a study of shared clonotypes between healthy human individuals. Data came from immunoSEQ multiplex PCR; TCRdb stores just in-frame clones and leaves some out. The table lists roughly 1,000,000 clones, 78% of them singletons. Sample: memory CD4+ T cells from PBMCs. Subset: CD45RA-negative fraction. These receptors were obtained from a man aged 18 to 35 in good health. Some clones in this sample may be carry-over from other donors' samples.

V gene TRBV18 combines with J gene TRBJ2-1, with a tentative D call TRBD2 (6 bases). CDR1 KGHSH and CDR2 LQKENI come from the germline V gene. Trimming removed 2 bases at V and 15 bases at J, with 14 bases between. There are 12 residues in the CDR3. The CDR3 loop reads CASSPAGNTPFF. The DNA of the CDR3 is TGTGCCAGCTCACCAGCGGGAAATACTCCGTTCTTC.

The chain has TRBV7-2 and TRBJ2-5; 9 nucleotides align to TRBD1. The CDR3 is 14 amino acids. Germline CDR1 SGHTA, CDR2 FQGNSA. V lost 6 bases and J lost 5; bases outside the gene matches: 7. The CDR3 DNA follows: TGTGCCAGCAGTGTCAACAGGGGGCCCGAGACCCAGTACTTC. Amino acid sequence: CASSVNRGPETQYF.

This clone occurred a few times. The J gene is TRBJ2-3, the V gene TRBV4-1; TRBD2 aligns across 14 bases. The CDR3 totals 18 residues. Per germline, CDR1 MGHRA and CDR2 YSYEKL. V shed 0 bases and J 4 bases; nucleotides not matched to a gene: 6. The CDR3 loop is CASSQDRMGLAGADTQYF. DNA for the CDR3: TGCGCCAGCAGCCAAGATCGTATGGGACTAGCGGGAGCAGATACGCAGTATTTT.

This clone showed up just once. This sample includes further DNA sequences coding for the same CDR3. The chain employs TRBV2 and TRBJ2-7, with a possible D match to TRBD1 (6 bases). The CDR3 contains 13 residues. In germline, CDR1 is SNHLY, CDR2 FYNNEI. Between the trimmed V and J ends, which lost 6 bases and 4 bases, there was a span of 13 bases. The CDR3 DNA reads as TGTGCCAGCAGGAGGACAGAGCCTTACGAGCAGTACTTC. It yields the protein CASRRTEPYEQYF. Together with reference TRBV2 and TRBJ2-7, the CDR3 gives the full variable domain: EPEVTQTPSHQVTQMGQEVILRCVPISNHLYFYWYRQILGQKVEFLVSFYNNEISEKSEIFDDQFSVERPDGSNFTLKIRSTKLEDSAMYFCASRRTEPYEQYFGPGTRLTVT.

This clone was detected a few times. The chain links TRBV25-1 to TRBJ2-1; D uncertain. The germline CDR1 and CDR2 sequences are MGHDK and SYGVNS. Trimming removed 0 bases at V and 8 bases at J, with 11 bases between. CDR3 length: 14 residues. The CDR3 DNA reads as TGTGCCAGCAGTGAATATCCTCTAAATCATGAGCAGTTCTTC. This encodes CASSEYPLNHEQFF.

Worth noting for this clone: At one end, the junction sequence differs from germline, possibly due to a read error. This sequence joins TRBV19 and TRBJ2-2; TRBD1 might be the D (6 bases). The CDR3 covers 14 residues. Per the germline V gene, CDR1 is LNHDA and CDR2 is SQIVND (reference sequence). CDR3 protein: CASIGQGNAGELFF. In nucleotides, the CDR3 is TGTGCCAGTATCGGCCAGGGGAACGCCGGGGAGCTGTTTTTT.

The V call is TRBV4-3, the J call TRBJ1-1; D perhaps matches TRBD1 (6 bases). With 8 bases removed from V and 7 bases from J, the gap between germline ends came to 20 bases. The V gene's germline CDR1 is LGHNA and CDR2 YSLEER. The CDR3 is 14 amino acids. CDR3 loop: CASRSSGTSSEAFF. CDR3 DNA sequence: TGCGCCAGCCGCTCCTCCGGGACAAGTAGTGAAGCTTTCTTT.

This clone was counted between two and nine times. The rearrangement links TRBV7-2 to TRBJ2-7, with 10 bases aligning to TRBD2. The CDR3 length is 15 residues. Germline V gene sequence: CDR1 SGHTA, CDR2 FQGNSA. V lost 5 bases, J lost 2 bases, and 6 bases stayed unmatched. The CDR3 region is CASSQGLAFTYEQYF. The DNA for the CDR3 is TGTGCCAGCAGCCAGGGACTAGCGTTTACCTACGAGCAGTACTTC. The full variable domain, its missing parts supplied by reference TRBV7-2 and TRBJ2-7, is GAGVSQSPSNKVTEKGKDVELRCDPISGHTALYWYRQSLGQGLEFLIYFQGNSAPDKSGLPSDRFSAERTGGSVSTLTIQRTQQEDSAVYLCASSQGLAFTYEQYFGPGTRLTVT.

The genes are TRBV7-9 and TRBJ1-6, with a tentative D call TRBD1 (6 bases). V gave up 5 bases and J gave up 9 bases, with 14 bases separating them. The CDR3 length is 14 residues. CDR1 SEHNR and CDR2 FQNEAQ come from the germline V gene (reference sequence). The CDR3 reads CASSDYTRGSPLHF. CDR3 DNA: TGTGCCAGCAGCGATTACACCAGGGGTTCACCCCTCCACTTT.

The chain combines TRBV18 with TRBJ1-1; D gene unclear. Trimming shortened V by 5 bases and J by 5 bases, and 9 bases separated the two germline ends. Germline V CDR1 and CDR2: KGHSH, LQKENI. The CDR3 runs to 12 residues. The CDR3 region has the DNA TGTGCCAGCTCATCCTATGGGACTGAAGCTTTCTTT. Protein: CASSSYGTEAFF. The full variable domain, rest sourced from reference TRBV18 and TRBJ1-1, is NAGVMQNPRHLVRRRGQEARLRCSPMKGHSHVYWYRQLPEEGLKFMVYLQKENIIDESGMPKERFSAEFPKEGPSILRIQQVVRGDSAAYFCASSSYGTEAFFGQGTRLTVV.

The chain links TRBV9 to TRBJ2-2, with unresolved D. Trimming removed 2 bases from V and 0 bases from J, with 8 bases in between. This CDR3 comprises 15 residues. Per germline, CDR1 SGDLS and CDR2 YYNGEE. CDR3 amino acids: CASSVAGSNTGELFF. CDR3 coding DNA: TGTGCCAGCAGCGTGGCCGGTTCGAACACCGGGGAGCTGTTTTTT.

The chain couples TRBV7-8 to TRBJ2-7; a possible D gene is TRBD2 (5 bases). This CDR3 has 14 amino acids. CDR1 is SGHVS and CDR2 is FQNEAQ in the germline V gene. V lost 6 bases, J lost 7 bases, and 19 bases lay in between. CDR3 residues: CASRPQGLGGEQYF. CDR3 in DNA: TGTGCCAGCAGGCCACAAGGGCTGGGCGGGGAGCAGTACTTC.

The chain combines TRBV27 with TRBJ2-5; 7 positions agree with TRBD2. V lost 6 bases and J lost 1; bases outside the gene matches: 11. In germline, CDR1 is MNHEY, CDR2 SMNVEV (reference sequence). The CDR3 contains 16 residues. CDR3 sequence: CASRRPGGSPQETQYF. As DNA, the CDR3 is TGTGCCAGCAGGAGGCCGGGCGGGAGTCCCCAAGAGACCCAGTACTTC.

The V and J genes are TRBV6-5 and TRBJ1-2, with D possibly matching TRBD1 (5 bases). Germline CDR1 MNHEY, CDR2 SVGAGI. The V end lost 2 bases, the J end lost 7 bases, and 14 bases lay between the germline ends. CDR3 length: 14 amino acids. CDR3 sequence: CASSYEQGFSGYTF. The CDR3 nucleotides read TGTGCCAGCAGTTACGAGCAGGGATTCTCTGGCTACACCTTC.